The entry that follows covers one TCR beta chain sequence. Its antigen remains unidentified. One entry per CDR3 protein, without DNA, is what TCRdb gives after re-calling the 5' RACE reads. Its table lists 550,000 to 600,000 distinct CDR3 sequences. The source of the sample is a study of T cells expressing NK-cell markers. Across the study: CD3+CD56+NKG2C+, CD3+CD56+NKG2C- and CD3+CD56-NKG2C+ T cells, once sorted, supplied the TCR beta repertoires.

Overall study results and limits: In five to seven donors, dominant CD3+CD56+NKG2C+ clonotypes ranked among the top 10 CD8+ clonotypes. The CD3+CD56-NKG2C+ fraction was also led by these clonotypes in a few donors.

The CDR3 sequence is 16 residues long. Germline V gives CDR1 SGDLS, CDR2 YYNGEE. J is TRBJ2-1 and V is TRBV9; TCRdb's D call, TRBD2, is unchecked because there is no DNA. The sequencing input was blood T cells: a sorted CD56 or NKG2C T cell subset, CD4+ or CD8+ T cells, or bulk PBMC T cells (not recorded which). The sequence was obtained from a man younger than 35 in good health. The CDR3 here is CASSVDPSGTYNEQFF.